A single sample gave rise to the 25 T cell receptor beta chains below, sequenced in a study of CD8 T cells in Susac syndrome. When the RNA was reverse transcribed, random hexamers were used with an input of about 0.45 to 1 ug. TCRdb used MiXCR to reprocess the immunoSEQ multiplex PCR reads, holding one entry per CDR3 protein. The repertoire consists of about 80,000 distinct CDR3 sequences, with 90% to 95% occurring once and the leading ten covering less than 0.3%. Sequenced input: CD8+ T cells from PBMCs. The receptors were gathered from a human donor in good health.

The chain has TRBV7-9 and TRBJ2-2; no clear D gene. The CDR3 contains 14 residues. CDR1 SEHNR and CDR2 FQNEAQ come from the germline V gene (reference sequence). V was trimmed by 5 bases and J by 7 bases, leaving 14 bases between them. The CDR3 sequence: CASSRGVNGGELFF. The CDR3 DNA follows: TGTGCCAGCAGCCGAGGAGTTAATGGCGGGGAGCTGTTTTTT.

V is TRBV28 and J is TRBJ2-7, with D maybe TRBD2 (5 bases). Trimming took 7 bases from V and 3 from J, leaving 16 bases between them. Germline assignment: CDR1 MDHEN and CDR2 SYDVKM. The CDR3 is 14 amino acids. The CDR3 loop reads CASTPGGRDYEQYV. In nucleotides, the CDR3 is TGTGCCAGCACCCCTGGCGGACGGGACTACGAGCAGTACGTC.

This chain joins TRBV12-3 or TRBV12-4 and TRBJ2-7, with D possibly TRBD2 on 6 matching bases. The CDR3 contains 15 residues. The V gene lost 8 bases and the J gene lost 6 bases, with 23 bases spanning the gap. CDR3: CASGMIWGDHLEQYF. The CDR3 DNA is TGTGCCAGCGGCATGATTTGGGGGGATCATCTCGAGCAGTACTTC.

The CDR3 spells CASSSGQGKTGELFF. The CDR3 DNA sequence: TGCGCCAGCAGCTCGGGACAGGGAAAGACCGGGGAGCTGTTTTTT. This chain uses TRBV5-1 with TRBJ2-2; 9 bases are shared with TRBD1. The CDR3 contains 15 residues. Trimming took 3 bases from V and 5 from J; bases not matched to a gene: 5. The germline CDR1 and CDR2 sequences are SGHRS and YFSETQ.

The V call is TRBV13, the J call TRBJ2-7; possibly TRBD1 or TRBD2 for D (5 bases each). In germline, CDR1 is PRHDT, CDR2 FYEKMQ (reference sequence). CDR3 length equals 14 residues. Trimming took 0 bases from V and 1 from J, leaving 7 bases between them. In DNA form, the CDR3 reads TGTGCCAGCAGCTTAGGGGGACGGTCCTACGAGCAGTACGTC. As protein: CASSLGGRSYEQYV.

The gene calls are TRBV29-1 and TRBJ1-2; D not resolved. The CDR3 spans 15 residues. Germline-derived CDR1 and CDR2 are SQVTM and ANQGSEA. Trimming pared 0 bases from V and 5 bases from J, leaving 16 bases between. DNA of the CDR3: TGCAGCGTTGAAGACGGCGGCAGGAAGAATTATGGCTACACCTTC. It encodes CSVEDGGRKNYGYTF.

The rearrangement uses TRBV11-2 and TRBJ2-2; 8 nucleotides match TRBD1. The V gene's germline CDR1 is SGHAT and CDR2 FQNNGV. The CDR3 is made up of 16 amino acids. With 1 base clipped from V and 3 bases from J, the junction kept 4 bases outside the gene matches. The CDR3 protein is CASSLVQGEYTGELFF. CDR3 DNA: TGTGCCAGCAGCTTAGTACAGGGGGAATACACCGGGGAGCTGTTTTTT.

This chain connects TRBV11-2 to TRBJ2-7, with D perhaps matching TRBD2 (5 bases). The CDR3 is made up of 12 amino acids. From germline, CDR1 is SGHAT and CDR2 FQNNGV. The ends were cut back, 2 bases at V and 8 bases at J, with 10 bases in the middle. As DNA, the CDR3 is TGTGCCAGCAGCTTACCCCGGGGTCAGCAGTACTTC. It specifies CASSLPRGQQYF.

The chain combines TRBV20-1 with TRBJ1-2; D is unresolved. This CDR3 is built from 10 residues. Trimming took off 1 base at V and 8 bases at J, with 5 bases between the two ends. Per germline, CDR1 DFQATT and CDR2 SNEGSKA (reference sequence). CDR3 DNA: TGCAGTGCTAGAGGACCGGGCTACACCTTC. Amino acid sequence: CSARGPGYTF.

This clonotype has only one observation. The chain recombines TRBV27 with TRBJ2-1; the match to TRBD2 covers 15 bases. Per the germline V gene, CDR1 is MNHEY and CDR2 is SMNVEV (reference sequence). The length of the CDR3 is 18 residues. The junction had 8 bases not matched to a gene; V was cut back by 3 bases and J by 5 bases. The CDR3 spells CASSFYGTSGRMDNEQFF. CDR3 DNA sequence: TGTGCCAGCAGTTTCTACGGGACTAGCGGGAGGATGGACAATGAGCAGTTCTTC.

The rearrangement uses TRBV27 and TRBJ1-5; a weak D match, TRBD1 (5 bases). V was cut by 6 bases and J by 2 bases, with 11 bases left in between. CDR3 length equals 14 residues. The germline CDR1 and CDR2 sequences are MNHEY and SMNVEV (reference sequence). In DNA form, the CDR3 reads TGTGCCAGCAGCCCAGGGTTGGGCAATCAGCCCCAGCATTTT. Its translation is CASSPGLGNQPQHF.

V is TRBV7-8 and J is TRBJ2-2, with no clear D. With 4 bases removed from V and 5 bases from J, the gap between germline ends came to 5 bases. The length of the CDR3 is 12 residues. Germline loops: CDR1 SGHVS, CDR2 FQNEAQ. For the CDR3, the DNA is TGTGCCAGCAGCTCCTTGACCGGGGAGCTGTTTTTT. Its translation: CASSSLTGELFF.

This clonotype was found once. The V call is TRBV27, the J call TRBJ2-3; D may be TRBD1 or TRBD2 (5 bases each). V was trimmed by 4 bases and J by 8 bases, leaving 10 bases between them. Germline V lookup: CDR1 MNHEY, CDR2 SMNVEV (reference sequence). CDR3 length equals 12 residues. The CDR3 sequence: CASSSSGTTQYF. The CDR3 bases are TGTGCCAGCAGTTCCTCCGGGACTACGCAGTATTTT.

This chain links TRBV30 with TRBJ2-7; D might be TRBD2 (5 bases). Germline-derived CDR1 and CDR2 are GTSNPN and SVGIG (reference sequence). This CDR3 contains 13 residues. With 0 bases removed from V and 7 bases from J, the gap between germline ends came to 13 bases. CDR3 region: CAWSVRGWGEQYV. CDR3 in DNA: TGTGCCTGGAGTGTACGGGGTTGGGGAGAGCAGTACGTC.

J is TRBJ2-3 and V is TRBV27, with TRBD2 matching over 7 bases. CDR1 is MNHEY, CDR2 SMNVEV, per germline (reference sequence). J gave up 5 bases and V 5 bases, and 13 bases lay outside the gene matches. The CDR3 has 16 residues. The CDR3 DNA sequence: TGTGCCAGCAGTCCCTACTCGGGGGGTGCGGAAGATACGCAGTATTTT. It codes for CASSPYSGGAEDTQYF.

The chain uses TRBV12-3 or TRBV12-4 and TRBJ2-3; tentative D call: TRBD1 (5 bases). Trimming stripped 8 bases from V and 2 bases from J, with 11 bases between. The CDR3 consists of 13 residues. The CDR3: CASWTPNTDTQYF. CDR3 coding DNA: TGTGCCAGCTGGACACCTAACACAGATACGCAGTATTTT.

V and J are TRBV4-1 and TRBJ2-2; D ambiguous. The V gene lost 4 bases and the J gene lost 5 bases, with 5 bases spanning the gap. Germline CDR1 is MGHRA and CDR2 is YSYEKL. CDR3 length: 12 amino acids. This CDR3 reads CASSPTTGELFF. The CDR3 DNA follows: TGCGCCAGCAGCCCGACAACCGGGGAGCTGTTTTTT.

The chain couples TRBV12-3 or TRBV12-4 to TRBJ2-7; 8 nucleotides line up with TRBD2. The J segment lost 1 base and the V segment lost 1 base, leaving 12 bases of the junction unmatched. This CDR3 has 18 amino acids. CDR3 protein: CASSLEGGRRKGSYEQYV. DNA of the CDR3: TGTGCCAGCAGTTTAGAGGGCGGGAGGAGAAAAGGGTCCTACGAGCAGTACGTC.

Only one count was recorded for this clonotype. This chain uses TRBV6-5 with TRBJ2-7; 7 bases fit TRBD2. Looked up from germline, CDR1 is MNHEY and CDR2 is SVGAGI. The CDR3 contains 13 residues. With 6 bases clipped from V and 3 bases from J, the junction kept 5 bases outside the gene matches. CDR3 sequence (DNA): TGTGCCAGCAGAAGACTAGCCGACTACGAGCAGTACGTC. Translation gives CASRRLADYEQYV.

The chain links TRBV11-2 to TRBJ2-1; D ambiguous. Trimming cost V 0 bases and J 11 bases, with 8 bases left between them. There are 12 residues in the CDR3. Germline V gene lookup returns CDR1 SGHAT and CDR2 FQNNGV. The CDR3 reads CASSLDWDQQFF. CDR3 nucleotides: TGTGCCAGCAGCTTAGATTGGGATCAGCAGTTCTTC.

The CDR3 loop is CASSYRVNEQFF. In DNA form, the CDR3 reads TGTGCCAGCAGTTACAGGGTCAATGAGCAGTTCTTC. The rearrangement joins TRBV7-6 to TRBJ2-1; maybe TRBD1 (6 bases). V was cut by 6 bases and J by 6 bases, with 9 bases left in between. The germline V gene has CDR1 SGHVS and CDR2 FNYEAQ. CDR3 length equals 12 residues.

The rearrangement links TRBV6-4 to TRBJ2-1; a weak D match, TRBD2 (5 bases). The CDR3 consists of 14 residues. CDR1 MRHNA and CDR2 SNTAGT come from the germline V gene. V shed 2 bases and J shed 9 bases, with 14 bases lying between them. The CDR3 DNA reads TGTGCCAGCAGTGACGTCGGATGGGCGGGTGAGCAGTTCTTC. It yields the protein CASSDVGWAGEQFF.

The CDR3 is CASMNFQETQYF. The CDR3, as DNA: TGTGCCAGCATGAACTTCCAAGAGACCCAGTACTTC. V usage is TRBV2 and J usage is TRBJ2-5; no firm D call. The CDR3 sequence is 12 residues long. The germline V gene encodes CDR1 SNHLY and CDR2 FYNNEI. V was cut by 7 bases and J by 1 base, with 7 bases left in between.

The J gene is TRBJ1-2, the V gene TRBV9, with TRBD1 matching over 7 bases. The CDR3 covers 14 residues. J gave up 8 bases and V 5 bases, and 12 bases lay outside the gene matches. Germline CDR1 reads SGDLS; CDR2 reads YYNGEE. The CDR3 loop reads CASSDYDRVGGYTF. The CDR3 coding sequence is TGTGCCAGCAGTGATTACGACAGGGTCGGCGGCTACACCTTC.

The chain is built from TRBV6-1 and TRBJ2-2; 10 bases match TRBD2. Trimming cost V 6 bases and J 3 bases; bases outside gene matches: 7. Germline V gene data show CDR1 as MNHNS and CDR2 as SASEGT. The CDR3 extends over 16 amino acids. The CDR3 DNA sequence: TGTGCCAGCAGGCTAGCGGGGGAGCTAGACACCGGGGAGCTGTTTTTT. Translated, it gives CASRLAGELDTGELFF.